This TCR beta chain was recorded in a study of CD8 T cells in Susac syndrome. The RNA input was about 0.5 to 1 ug, and it was reverse transcribed with random hexamers. TCRdb re-called the immunoSEQ multiplex PCR reads through MiXCR, storing one row per CDR3 protein. The sample contains 200,000 to 300,000 distinct CDR3 sequences, 93% of which appear only once. Trimming took 3 bases from V and 4 from J, leaving 12 bases between them. The CDR3 is 13 residues long. CDR1 and CDR2 (germline): DFQATT, SNEGSKA (reference sequence). The sequence was collected from a human donor with multiple sclerosis. This chain links TRBV20-1 with TRBJ1-2; D gene unclear. The sequencing input was CD4+ T cells from PBMCs. CDR3 loop: CSASDGVRYGYTF. DNA for the CDR3: TGCAGTGCTAGTGACGGCGTTCGCTATGGCTACACCTTC.